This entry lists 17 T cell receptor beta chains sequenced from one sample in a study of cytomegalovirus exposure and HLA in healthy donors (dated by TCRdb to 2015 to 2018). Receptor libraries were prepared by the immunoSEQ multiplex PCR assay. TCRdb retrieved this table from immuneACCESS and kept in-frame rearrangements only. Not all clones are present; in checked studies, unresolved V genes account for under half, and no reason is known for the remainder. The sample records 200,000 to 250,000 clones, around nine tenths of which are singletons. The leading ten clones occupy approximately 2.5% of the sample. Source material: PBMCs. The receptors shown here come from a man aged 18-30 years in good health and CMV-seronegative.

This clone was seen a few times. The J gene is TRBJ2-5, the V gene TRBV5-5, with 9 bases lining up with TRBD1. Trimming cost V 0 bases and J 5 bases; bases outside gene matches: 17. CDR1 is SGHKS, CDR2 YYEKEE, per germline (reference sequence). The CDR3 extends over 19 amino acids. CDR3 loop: CASSLVPLTGGRVWETQYF. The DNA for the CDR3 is TGTGCCAGCAGCTTGGTCCCATTAACAGGGGGCCGAGTTTGGGAGACCCAGTACTTC.

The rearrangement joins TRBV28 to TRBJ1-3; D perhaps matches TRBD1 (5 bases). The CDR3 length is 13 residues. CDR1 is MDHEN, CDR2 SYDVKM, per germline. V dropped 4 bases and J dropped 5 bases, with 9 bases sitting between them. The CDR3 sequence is CASSSGYRNTIYF. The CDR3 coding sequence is TGTGCCAGCAGTTCAGGGTACAGAAACACCATATATTTT.

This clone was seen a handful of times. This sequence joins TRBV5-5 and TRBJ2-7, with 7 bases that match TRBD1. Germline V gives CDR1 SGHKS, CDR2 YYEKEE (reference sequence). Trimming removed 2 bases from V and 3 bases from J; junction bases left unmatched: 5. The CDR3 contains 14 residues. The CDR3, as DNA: TGTGCCAGCAGCTTCCGGGACAGATACTACGAGCAGTACTTC. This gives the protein CASSFRDRYYEQYF. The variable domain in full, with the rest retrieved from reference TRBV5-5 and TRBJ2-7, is DAGVTQSPTHLIKTRGQQVTLRCSPISGHKSVSWYQQVLGQGPQFIFQYYEKEERGRGNFPDRFSARQFPNYSSELNVNALLLGDSALYLCASSFRDRYYEQYFGPGTRLTVT.

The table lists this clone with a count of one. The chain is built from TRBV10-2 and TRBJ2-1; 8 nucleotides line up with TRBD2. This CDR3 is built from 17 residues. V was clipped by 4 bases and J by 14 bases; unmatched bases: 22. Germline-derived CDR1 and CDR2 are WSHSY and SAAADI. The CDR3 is CASSGYGTSGKPSGEFF. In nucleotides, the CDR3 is TGCGCCAGCAGTGGGTACGGAACTAGCGGAAAACCCTCTGGTGAGTTCTTC.

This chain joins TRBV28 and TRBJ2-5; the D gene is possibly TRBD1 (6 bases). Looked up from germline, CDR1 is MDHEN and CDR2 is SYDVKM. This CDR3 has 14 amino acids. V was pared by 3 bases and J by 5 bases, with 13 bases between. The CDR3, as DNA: TGTGCCAGCAGTTTTCTAGGGGGAGCGGAGACCCAGTACTTC. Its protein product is CASSFLGGAETQYF.

CDR3 nucleotides: TGTGCCAGTAGACCGGGGAACTATGGCTACACCTTC. It yields the protein CASRPGNYGYTF. This rearrangement joins TRBV19 to TRBJ1-2; D remains unclear. Trimming took off 6 bases at V and 2 bases at J, with 7 bases between the two ends. Germline V gene lookup returns CDR1 LNHDA and CDR2 SQIVND (reference sequence). The CDR3 runs 12 residues.

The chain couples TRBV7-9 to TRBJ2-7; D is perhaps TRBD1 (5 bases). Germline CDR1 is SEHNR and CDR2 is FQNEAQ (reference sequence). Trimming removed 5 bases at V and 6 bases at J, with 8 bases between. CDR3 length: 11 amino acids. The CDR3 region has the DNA TGTGCCAGCAGCCCAGGGCTCGAGCAGTACTTC. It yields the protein CASSPGLEQYF. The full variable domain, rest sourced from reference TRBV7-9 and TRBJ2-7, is DTGVSQNPRHKITKRGQNVTFRCDPISEHNRLYWYRQTLGQGPEFLTYFQNEAQLEKSRLLSDRFSAERPKGSFSTLEIQRTEQGDSAMYLCASSPGLEQYFGPGTRLTVT.

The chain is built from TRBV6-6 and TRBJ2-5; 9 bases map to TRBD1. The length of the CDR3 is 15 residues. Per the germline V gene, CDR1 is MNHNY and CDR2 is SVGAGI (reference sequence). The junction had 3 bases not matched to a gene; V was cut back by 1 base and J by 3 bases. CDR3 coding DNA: TGTGCCAGCAGTTACTTCGACAGGGGGGAAGAGACCCAGTACTTC. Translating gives CASSYFDRGEETQYF.

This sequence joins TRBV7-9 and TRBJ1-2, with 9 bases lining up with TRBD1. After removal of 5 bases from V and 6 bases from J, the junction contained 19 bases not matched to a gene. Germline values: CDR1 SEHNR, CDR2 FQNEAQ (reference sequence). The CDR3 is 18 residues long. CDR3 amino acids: CASSPRLGTGSSAHGYTF. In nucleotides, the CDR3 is TGTGCCAGCAGCCCGCGCCTGGGGACAGGGTCGTCAGCCCATGGCTACACCTTC. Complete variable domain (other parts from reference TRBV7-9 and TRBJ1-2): DTGVSQNPRHKITKRGQNVTFRCDPISEHNRLYWYRQTLGQGPEFLTYFQNEAQLEKSRLLSDRFSAERPKGSFSTLEIQRTEQGDSAMYLCASSPRLGTGSSAHGYTFGSGTRLTVV.

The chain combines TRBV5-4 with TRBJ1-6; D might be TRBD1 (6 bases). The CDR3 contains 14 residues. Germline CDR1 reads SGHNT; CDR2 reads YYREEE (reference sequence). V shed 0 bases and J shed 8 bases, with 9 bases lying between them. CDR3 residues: CASSLAAGDSPLHF. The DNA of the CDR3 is TGTGCCAGCAGCTTGGCGGCAGGGGATTCACCCCTCCACTTT.

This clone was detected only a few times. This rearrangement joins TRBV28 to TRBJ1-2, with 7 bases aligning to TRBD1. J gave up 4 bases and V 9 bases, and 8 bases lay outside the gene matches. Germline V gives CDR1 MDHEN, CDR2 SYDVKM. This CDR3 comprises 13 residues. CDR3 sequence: CASGGRTGYGYTF. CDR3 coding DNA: TGTGCCAGTGGTGGTAGGACAGGCTATGGCTACACCTTC.

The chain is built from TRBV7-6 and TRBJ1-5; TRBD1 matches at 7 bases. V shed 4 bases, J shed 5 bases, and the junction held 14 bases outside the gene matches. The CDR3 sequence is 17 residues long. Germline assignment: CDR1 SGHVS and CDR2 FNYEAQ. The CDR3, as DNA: TGTGCCAGCAGCTCAATGTCCGGGACAGATGCATATCAGCCCCAGCATTTT. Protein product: CASSSMSGTDAYQPQHF.

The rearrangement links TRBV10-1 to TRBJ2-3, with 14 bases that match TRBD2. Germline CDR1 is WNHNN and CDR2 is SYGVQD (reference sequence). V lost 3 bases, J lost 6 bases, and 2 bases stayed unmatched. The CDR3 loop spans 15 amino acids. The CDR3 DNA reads TGCGCCAGCAGTGAAAGACTAGCGGGAGGGGATACGCAGTATTTT. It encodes CASSERLAGGDTQYF.

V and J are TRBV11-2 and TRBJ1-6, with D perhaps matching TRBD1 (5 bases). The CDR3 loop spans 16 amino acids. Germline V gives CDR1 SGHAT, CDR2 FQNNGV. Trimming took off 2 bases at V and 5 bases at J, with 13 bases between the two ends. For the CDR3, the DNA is TGTGCCAGCAGCTTATCACCGGGACTCAATAATTCACCCCTCCACTTT. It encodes CASSLSPGLNNSPLHF.

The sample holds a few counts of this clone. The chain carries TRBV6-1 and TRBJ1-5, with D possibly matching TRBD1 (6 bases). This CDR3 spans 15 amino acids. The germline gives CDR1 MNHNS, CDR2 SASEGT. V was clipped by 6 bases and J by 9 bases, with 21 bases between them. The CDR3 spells CASSEPMDSVRPQHF. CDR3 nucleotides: TGTGCCAGCAGCGAACCTATGGACAGTGTACGGCCCCAGCATTTT.

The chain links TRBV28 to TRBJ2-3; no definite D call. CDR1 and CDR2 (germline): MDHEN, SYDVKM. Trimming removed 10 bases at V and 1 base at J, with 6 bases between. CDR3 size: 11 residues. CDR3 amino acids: CAIQGTDTQYF. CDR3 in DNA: TGTGCCATCCAGGGCACAGATACGCAGTATTTT.

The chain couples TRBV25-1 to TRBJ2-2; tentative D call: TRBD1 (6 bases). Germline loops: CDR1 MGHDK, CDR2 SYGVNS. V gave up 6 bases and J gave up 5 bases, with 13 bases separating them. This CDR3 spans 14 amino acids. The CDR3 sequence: CASRRGGSTGELFF. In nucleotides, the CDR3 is TGTGCCAGCAGACGAGGGGGTTCTACCGGGGAGCTGTTTTTT.